This passage covers 26 T cell receptor beta chains from one sample sequenced in a study of blood T cell repertoires in COVID-19. Generated by immunoSEQ multiplex PCR, the TCRdb table keeps only in-frame clones and is missing some. Of over 90,000 clones in the sample, 87% were seen once. Sample: peripheral blood. All receptors derive from a woman aged 45-60 years with COVID-19, enrolled during active disease.

This clone was counted a few times. The genes are TRBV7-8 and TRBJ1-6, with 10 bases identical to TRBD1. V was clipped by 2 bases and J by 6 bases; unmatched bases: 7. The CDR3 runs to 17 residues. Looked up from germline, CDR1 is SGHVS and CDR2 is FQNEAQ. The CDR3 here is CASSLNSGTGVNSPLHF. CDR3 nucleotide sequence: TGTGCCAGCAGCTTAAACTCCGGGACAGGGGTTAATTCACCCCTCCACTTT.

V gene TRBV3-1 (or the pseudogene TRBV3-2) combines with J gene TRBJ2-3; 8 positions agree with TRBD2. V lost 0 bases and J lost 4; bases outside the gene matches: 9. This CDR3 has 17 residues. Germline lookup yields CDR1 LGHDT and CDR2 YNNKEL (reference sequence). The CDR3: CASSQDPGGGVSDTQYF. Here the CDR3 DNA reads TGTGCCAGCAGCCAAGATCCCGGGGGGGGCGTTTCAGATACGCAGTATTTT.

The chain employs TRBV4-1 and TRBJ1-1; D is uncertain. V was trimmed by 2 bases and J by 4 bases, leaving 14 bases between them. From germline, CDR1 is MGHRA and CDR2 YSYEKL. The CDR3 consists of 15 residues. The CDR3 reads CASSQFGEIATEAFF. DNA for the CDR3: TGCGCCAGCAGCCAATTTGGGGAGATTGCCACTGAAGCTTTCTTT.

This chain joins TRBV28 and TRBJ1-1; no definite D call. V lost 4 bases, J lost 0 bases, and 6 bases lay in between. The CDR3 loop spans 13 amino acids. Germline CDR1 and CDR2: MDHEN and SYDVKM. This CDR3 reads CASSSHMNTEAFF. The CDR3 DNA sequence: TGTGCCAGCAGTTCCCACATGAACACTGAAGCTTTCTTT.

The rearrangement links TRBV11-2 to TRBJ2-7, with TRBD2 matching over 14 bases. Germline lookup yields CDR1 SGHAT and CDR2 FQNNGV. The junction had 3 bases not matched to a gene; V was cut back by 3 bases and J by 2 bases. This CDR3 spans 16 amino acids. Here the CDR3 DNA reads TGTGCCAGCAGCTTTGGGACTAGCGGGGGAACCTACGAGCAGTACTTC. It yields the protein CASSFGTSGGTYEQYF.

V and J are TRBV28 and TRBJ2-1; tentative D call: TRBD1 (5 bases). V lost 6 bases, J lost 4 bases, and 22 bases lay in between. Germline lookup yields CDR1 MDHEN and CDR2 SYDVKM. There are 17 residues in the CDR3. CDR3 sequence: CASSLINEKGRYNEQFF. The CDR3 nucleotides read TGTGCCAGCAGCCTTATAAACGAGAAGGGGCGGTACAATGAGCAGTTCTTC. Supplemented by reference TRBV28 and TRBJ2-1, the full variable domain reads DVKVTQSSRYLVKRTGEKVFLECVQDMDHENMFWYRQDPGLGLRLIYFSYDVKMKEKGDIPEGYSVSREKKERFSLILESASTNQTSMYLCASSLINEKGRYNEQFFGPGTRLTVL.

The chain carries TRBV5-4 and TRBJ1-2; 7 nucleotides align to TRBD1. The CDR3 is 15 residues long. Germline CDR1 SGHNT, CDR2 YYREEE (reference sequence). Trimming took 4 bases from V and 3 from J; bases not matched to a gene: 9. The CDR3 sequence: CASSQPDRVDYGYTF. The CDR3 DNA reads as TGTGCCAGCAGCCAACCCGACAGGGTGGACTATGGCTACACCTTC.

The V call is TRBV4-1, the J call TRBJ1-1; 9 bases are a match to TRBD1. The CDR3 covers 15 residues. Germline CDR1 reads MGHRA; CDR2 reads YSYEKL. Trimming cost V 4 bases and J 3 bases; bases outside gene matches: 6. CDR3 nucleotides: TGCGCCAGCAGCCGAGGACAGGGGCCCGACACTGAAGCTTTCTTT. This encodes CASSRGQGPDTEAFF.

The genes are TRBV27 and TRBJ2-7; TRBD2 agrees at 14 bases. CDR3 length: 16 residues. Germline lookup yields CDR1 MNHEY and CDR2 SMNVEV (reference sequence). V lost 7 bases and J lost 6; bases outside the gene matches: 11. The CDR3 is CASTNRTSGGLLEQYF. DNA of the CDR3: TGTGCCAGCACCAATAGGACTAGCGGGGGGCTCCTCGAGCAGTACTTC.

V is TRBV25-1 and J is TRBJ2-1; 8 bases line up with TRBD1. CDR1 is MGHDK and CDR2 is SYGVNS in the germline V gene. Losses at the gene ends were 3 bases for V and 2 bases for J; bases not matched to a gene: 6. The CDR3 runs to 16 residues. The CDR3 is CASSESTGDPYNEQFF. The CDR3 coding sequence is TGTGCCAGCAGTGAGTCGACAGGGGACCCCTACAATGAGCAGTTCTTC. Variable domain in full (rest from reference TRBV25-1 and TRBJ2-1): EADIYQTPRYLVIGTGKKITLECSQTMGHDKMYWYQQDPGMELHLIHYSYGVNSTEKGDLSSESTVSRIRTEHFPLTLESARPSHTSQYLCASSESTGDPYNEQFFGPGTRLTVL.

This chain links TRBV4-1 with TRBJ1-1; TRBD1 matches at 9 bases. Trimming took 6 bases from V and 3 from J; bases not matched to a gene: 5. The germline CDR1 and CDR2 sequences are MGHRA and YSYEKL. This CDR3 is built from 14 residues. DNA of the CDR3: TGCGCCAGCAGGACACAGGGGGCACACACTGAAGCTTTCTTT. Translation: CASRTQGAHTEAFF.

This chain's CDR3 is CASRDRTGATQYF. The CDR3 DNA reads TGTGCCAGCAGGGATCGGACTGGAGCTACGCAGTATTTT. V gene TRBV12-3 or TRBV12-4 combines with J gene TRBJ2-3; perhaps TRBD2 as D (5 bases). Trimming shortened V by 6 bases and J by 8 bases, and 15 bases separated the two germline ends. The length of the CDR3 is 13 residues.

The rearrangement uses TRBV7-9 and TRBJ1-2; D is undetermined. The V end was cut by 10 bases, the J end by 5 bases, with 20 bases between. The CDR3 is made up of 14 amino acids. The germline gives CDR1 SEHNR, CDR2 FQNEAQ (reference sequence). This chain's CDR3 is CATLPDAPTYGYTF. The CDR3 nucleotides read TGTGCCACTTTGCCGGATGCTCCGACTTATGGCTACACCTTC.

This clone has more than one count but fewer than ten. V is TRBV4-2 and J is TRBJ2-1; D remains ambiguous. Trimming pared 0 bases from V and 0 bases from J, leaving 6 bases between. This CDR3 has 15 amino acids. CDR1 is LGHNA and CDR2 is YNFKEQ in the germline V gene. The CDR3 protein is CASSQDGSSYNEQFF. CDR3 DNA: TGTGCCAGCAGCCAAGATGGCAGCTCCTACAATGAGCAGTTCTTC.

This chain joins TRBV28 and TRBJ1-1, with D unresolved. There are 13 residues in the CDR3. V was shortened by 6 bases and J by 0 bases, with 8 bases between the two germline ends. From germline, CDR1 is MDHEN and CDR2 SYDVKM. CDR3 bases: TGTGCCAGCAGCCAAGACATGAACACTGAAGCTTTCTTT. This encodes CASSQDMNTEAFF.

The rearrangement links TRBV12-5 to TRBJ2-5; a possible D gene is TRBD2 (6 bases). Trimming took off 1 base at V and 3 bases at J, with 9 bases between the two ends. This CDR3 has 14 amino acids. Germline V lookup: CDR1 LGHNT, CDR2 FRNRAP. The CDR3 here is CASGLGGEEETQYF. CDR3 nucleotide sequence: TGTGCTAGTGGTTTGGGAGGGGAGGAAGAGACCCAGTACTTC.

The CDR3 protein is CATEAGGSNTEAFF. The CDR3 bases are TGTGCCACCGAAGCAGGGGGCTCGAACACTGAAGCTTTCTTT. The chain combines TRBV6-5 with TRBJ1-1, with TRBD1 matching over 8 bases. J was trimmed by 1 base and V by 10 bases; bases with no gene match: 8. This CDR3 is built from 14 residues. The germline V gene encodes CDR1 MNHEY and CDR2 SVGAGI.

The gene calls are TRBV13 and TRBJ2-2, with 8 bases lining up with TRBD2. Germline V gene data show CDR1 as PRHDT and CDR2 as FYEKMQ (reference sequence). The trim removed 5 bases at V and 8 bases at J, leaving 7 bases unmatched. The CDR3 sequence is 14 residues long. CDR3 region: CASSRRTSSGELFF. CDR3 nucleotide sequence: TGTGCCAGCAGCCGACGGACTAGCTCTGGGGAGCTGTTTTTT.

The rearrangement uses TRBV4-1 and TRBJ2-7, with 7 bases that match TRBD1. The CDR3 extends over 15 amino acids. Looked up from germline, CDR1 is MGHRA and CDR2 is YSYEKL. The trim removed 0 bases at V and 0 bases at J, leaving 2 bases unmatched. CDR3: CASSQEGQPSYEQYF. The CDR3 nucleotides read TGCGCCAGCAGCCAAGAGGGACAGCCCTCCTACGAGCAGTACTTC.

This clone was detected once. The V and J genes are TRBV11-2 and TRBJ1-3, with D unresolved. In germline, CDR1 is SGHAT, CDR2 FQNNGV. The CDR3 extends over 14 amino acids. V was pared by 7 bases and J by 0 bases, with 10 bases between. The DNA for the CDR3 is TGTGCCAGCATCAAGAGCCCCTCTGGAAACACCATATATTTT. As protein: CASIKSPSGNTIYF.

The rearrangement uses TRBV18 and TRBJ2-5; D remains ambiguous. This CDR3 comprises 14 residues. From germline, CDR1 is KGHSH and CDR2 LQKENI. Trimming pared 2 bases from V and 1 base from J, leaving 8 bases between. The DNA for the CDR3 is TGTGCCAGCTCACCAGGAGCCAGCCAAGAGACCCAGTACTTC. Amino acids: CASSPGASQETQYF. Drawing the rest from reference TRBV18 and TRBJ2-5, the complete variable domain is NAGVMQNPRHLVRRRGQEARLRCSPMKGHSHVYWYRQLPEEGLKFMVYLQKENIIDESGMPKERFSAEFPKEGPSILRIQQVVRGDSAAYFCASSPGASQETQYFGPGTRLLVL.

This rearrangement joins TRBV30 to TRBJ2-7, with TRBD2 matching over 8 bases. CDR1 and CDR2 from the germline V gene are GTSNPN and SVGIG (reference sequence). CDR3 size: 16 residues. With 1 base clipped from V and 7 bases from J, the junction kept 15 bases outside the gene matches. In DNA, the CDR3 is TGTGCCTGGAGTGAGCCCCGTAACGGGGGGGCCGGTGAGCAGTACTTC. Translated, it gives CAWSEPRNGGAGEQYF.

The chain combines TRBV5-4 with TRBJ1-2; D is possibly TRBD1 (6 bases). The germline V and J ends were trimmed by 4 bases and 4 bases, with 23 bases remaining between them. Germline V CDR1 and CDR2: SGHNT, YYREEE (reference sequence). The CDR3 consists of 17 residues. This CDR3 is CASSPPDGDTSLYGYTF. Written as DNA, the CDR3 is TGTGCCAGCAGCCCCCCCGACGGGGACACCTCCCTCTATGGCTACACCTTC.

The chain carries TRBV7-2 and TRBJ1-1; 7 nucleotides align to TRBD1. This CDR3 is 17 amino acids long. From germline, CDR1 is SGHTA and CDR2 FQGNSA. V lost 2 bases, J lost 2 bases, and 11 bases stayed unmatched. The CDR3 nucleotides read TGTGCCAGCAGCTTATTGGCCTGGGGACAGTTAAACACTGAAGCTTTCTTT. Its translation: CASSLLAWGQLNTEAFF.

This rearrangement joins TRBV7-9 to TRBJ1-1, with D maybe TRBD1 (5 bases). Trimming removed 2 bases at V and 10 bases at J, with 17 bases between. The CDR3 totals 14 residues. Germline CDR1 reads SEHNR; CDR2 reads FQNEAQ (reference sequence). Written as DNA, the CDR3 is TGTGCCAGCAGCTTAAATGGGCAGGGTAGAGGAGCTTTCTTT. This codes for CASSLNGQGRGAFF.

The chain carries TRBV27 and TRBJ1-2; no clear D. Germline lookup yields CDR1 MNHEY and CDR2 SMNVEV (reference sequence). This CDR3 spans 15 amino acids. V dropped 2 bases and J dropped 0 bases, with 10 bases sitting between them. The CDR3 region has the DNA TGTGCCAGCAGTTTAAACGGGATCACTAACTATGGCTACACCTTC. This codes for CASSLNGITNYGYTF.